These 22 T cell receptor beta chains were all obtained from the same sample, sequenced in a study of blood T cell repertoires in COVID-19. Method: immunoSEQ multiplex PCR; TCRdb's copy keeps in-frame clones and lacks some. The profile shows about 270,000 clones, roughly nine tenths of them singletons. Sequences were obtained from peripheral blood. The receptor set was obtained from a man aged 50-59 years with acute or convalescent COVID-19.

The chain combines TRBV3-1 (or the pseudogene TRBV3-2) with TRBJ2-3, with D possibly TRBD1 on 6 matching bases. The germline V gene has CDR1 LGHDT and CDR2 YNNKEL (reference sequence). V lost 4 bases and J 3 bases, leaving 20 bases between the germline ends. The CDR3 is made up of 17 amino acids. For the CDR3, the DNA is TGTGCCAGCAGCCCCATTCAGGGGATAATATGGACAGATACGCAGTATTTT. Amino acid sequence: CASSPIQGIIWTDTQYF.

The CDR3: CATKATDRSNQPQHF. CDR3 sequence (DNA): TGTGCCACCAAGGCGACAGACCGAAGCAATCAGCCCCAGCATTTT. V gene TRBV19 combines with J gene TRBJ1-5; possibly TRBD1 for D (5 bases). The CDR3 spans 15 residues. Looked up from germline, CDR1 is LNHDA and CDR2 is SQIVND (reference sequence). V was cut by 10 bases and J by 1 base, with 17 bases left in between.

This chain's CDR3 is CASSPQGSGNEQFF. In DNA, the CDR3 is TGTGCCAGCTCACCTCAGGGGTCGGGCAATGAGCAGTTCTTC. The V gene is TRBV18, the J gene TRBJ2-1; D is perhaps TRBD1 (6 bases). Germline loops: CDR1 KGHSH, CDR2 LQKENI. Trimming stripped 3 bases from V and 6 bases from J, with 12 bases between. This CDR3 has 14 residues.

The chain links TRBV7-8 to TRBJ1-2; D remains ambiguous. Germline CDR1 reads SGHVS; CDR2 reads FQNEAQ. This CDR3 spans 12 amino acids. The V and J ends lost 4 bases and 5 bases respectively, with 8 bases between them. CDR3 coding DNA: TGTGCCAGCAGCTCTCAGGAATATGGCTACACCTTC. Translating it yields CASSSQEYGYTF.

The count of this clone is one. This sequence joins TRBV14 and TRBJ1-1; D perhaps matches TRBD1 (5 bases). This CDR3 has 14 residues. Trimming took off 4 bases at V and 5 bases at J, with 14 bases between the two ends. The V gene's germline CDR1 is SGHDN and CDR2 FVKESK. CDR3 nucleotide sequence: TGTGCCAGCAGCCGAGGGACGGCGGGGACTGAAGCTTTCTTT. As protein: CASSRGTAGTEAFF.

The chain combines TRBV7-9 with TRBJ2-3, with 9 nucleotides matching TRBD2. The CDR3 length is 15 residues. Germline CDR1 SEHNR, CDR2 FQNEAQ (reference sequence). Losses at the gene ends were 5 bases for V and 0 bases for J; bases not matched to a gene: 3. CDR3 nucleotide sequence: TGTGCCAGCAGCACAAGCGGGGGGAGCACAGATACGCAGTATTTT. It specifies CASSTSGGSTDTQYF.

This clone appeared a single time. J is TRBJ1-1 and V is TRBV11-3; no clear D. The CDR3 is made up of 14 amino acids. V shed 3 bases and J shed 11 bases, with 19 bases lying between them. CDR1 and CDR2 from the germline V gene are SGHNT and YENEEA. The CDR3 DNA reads TGTGCCAGCAGCTTCGGAGTTAGAGGAGCCGGGGCTTTCTTT. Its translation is CASSFGVRGAGAFF.

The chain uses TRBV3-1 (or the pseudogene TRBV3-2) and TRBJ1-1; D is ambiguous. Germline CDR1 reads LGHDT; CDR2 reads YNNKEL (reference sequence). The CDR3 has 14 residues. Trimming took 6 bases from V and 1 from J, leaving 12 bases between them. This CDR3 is CASRLGGENTEAFF. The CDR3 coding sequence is TGTGCCAGCAGACTAGGCGGGGAGAACACTGAAGCTTTCTTT.

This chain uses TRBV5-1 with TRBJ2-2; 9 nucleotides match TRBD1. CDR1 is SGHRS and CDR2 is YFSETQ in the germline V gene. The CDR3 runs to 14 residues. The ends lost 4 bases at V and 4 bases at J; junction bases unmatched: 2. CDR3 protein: CASSPDRGTGELFF. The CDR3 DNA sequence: TGCGCCAGCAGCCCGGACAGGGGCACCGGGGAGCTGTTTTTT.

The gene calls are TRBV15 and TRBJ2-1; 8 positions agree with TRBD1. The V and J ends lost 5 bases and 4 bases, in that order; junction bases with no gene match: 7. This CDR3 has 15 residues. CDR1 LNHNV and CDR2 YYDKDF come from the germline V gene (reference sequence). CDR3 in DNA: TGTGCCACCAGCTCTCCCGGGACAGGATACAATGAGCAGTTCTTC. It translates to CATSSPGTGYNEQFF.

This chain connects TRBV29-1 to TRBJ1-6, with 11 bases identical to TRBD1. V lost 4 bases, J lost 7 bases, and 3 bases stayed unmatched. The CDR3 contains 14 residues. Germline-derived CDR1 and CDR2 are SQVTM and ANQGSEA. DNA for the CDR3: TGCAGCGTTGCAGGACAGGGGGCCAATTCACCCCTCCACTTT. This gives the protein CSVAGQGANSPLHF.

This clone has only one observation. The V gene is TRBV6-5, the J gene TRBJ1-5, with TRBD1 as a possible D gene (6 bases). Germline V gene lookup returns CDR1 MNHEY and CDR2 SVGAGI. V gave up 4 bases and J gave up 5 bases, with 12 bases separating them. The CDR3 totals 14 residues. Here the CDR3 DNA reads TGTGCCAGCAGTTTATCAGGGGCCCATCAGCCCCAGCATTTT. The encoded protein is CASSLSGAHQPQHF.

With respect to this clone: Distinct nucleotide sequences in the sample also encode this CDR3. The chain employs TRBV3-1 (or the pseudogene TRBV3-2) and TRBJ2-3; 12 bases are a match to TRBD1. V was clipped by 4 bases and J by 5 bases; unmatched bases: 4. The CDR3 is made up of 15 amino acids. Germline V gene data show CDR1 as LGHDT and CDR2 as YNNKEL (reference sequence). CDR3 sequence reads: CASSPGTGGIDTQYF. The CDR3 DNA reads TGTGCCAGCAGCCCCGGGACAGGGGGCATAGATACGCAGTATTTT.

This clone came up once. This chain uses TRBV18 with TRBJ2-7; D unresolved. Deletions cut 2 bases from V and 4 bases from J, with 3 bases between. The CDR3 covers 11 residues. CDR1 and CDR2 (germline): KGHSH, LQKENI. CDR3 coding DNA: TGTGCCAGCTCACCAGAGTACGAGCAGTACTTC. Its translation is CASSPEYEQYF.

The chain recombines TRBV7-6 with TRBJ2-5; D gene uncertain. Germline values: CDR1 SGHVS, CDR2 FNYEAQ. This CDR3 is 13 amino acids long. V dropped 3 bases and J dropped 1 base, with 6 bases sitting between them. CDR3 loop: CASSFGPQETQYF. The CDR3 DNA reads TGTGCCAGCAGCTTTGGCCCCCAAGAGACCCAGTACTTC.

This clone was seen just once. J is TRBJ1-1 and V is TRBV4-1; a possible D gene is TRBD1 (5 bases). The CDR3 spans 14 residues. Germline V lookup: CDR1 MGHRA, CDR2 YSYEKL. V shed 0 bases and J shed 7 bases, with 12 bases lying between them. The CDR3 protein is CASSQEGLGREAFF. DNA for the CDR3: TGCGCCAGCAGCCAAGAGGGACTAGGGCGTGAAGCTTTCTTT.

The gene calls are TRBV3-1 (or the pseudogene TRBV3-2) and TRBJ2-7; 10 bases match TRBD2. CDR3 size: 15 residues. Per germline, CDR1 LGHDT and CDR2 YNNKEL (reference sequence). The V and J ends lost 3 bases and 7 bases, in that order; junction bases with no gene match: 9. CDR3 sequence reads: CASSQIAGGHQEQYF. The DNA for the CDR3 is TGTGCCAGCAGCCAGATAGCGGGGGGACATCAAGAGCAGTACTTC.

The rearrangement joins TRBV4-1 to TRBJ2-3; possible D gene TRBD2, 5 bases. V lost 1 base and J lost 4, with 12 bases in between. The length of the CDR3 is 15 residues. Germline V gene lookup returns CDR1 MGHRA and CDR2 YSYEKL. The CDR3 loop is CASSQGSGVPDTQYF. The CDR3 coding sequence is TGCGCCAGCAGCCAAGGGTCCGGGGTCCCAGATACGCAGTATTTT.

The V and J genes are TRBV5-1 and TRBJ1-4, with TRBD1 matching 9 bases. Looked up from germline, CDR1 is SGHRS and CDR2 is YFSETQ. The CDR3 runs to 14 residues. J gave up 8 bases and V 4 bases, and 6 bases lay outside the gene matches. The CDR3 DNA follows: TGCGCCAGCAGCCCGGACAGGGGTGGGGAAAAACTGTTTTTT. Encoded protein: CASSPDRGGEKLFF.

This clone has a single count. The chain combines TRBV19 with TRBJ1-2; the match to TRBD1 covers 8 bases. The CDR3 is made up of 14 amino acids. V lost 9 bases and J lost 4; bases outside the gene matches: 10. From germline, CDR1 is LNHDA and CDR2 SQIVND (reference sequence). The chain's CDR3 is CASQRQGLPYGYTF. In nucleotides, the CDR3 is TGTGCCAGCCAAAGACAGGGGTTACCCTATGGCTACACCTTC.

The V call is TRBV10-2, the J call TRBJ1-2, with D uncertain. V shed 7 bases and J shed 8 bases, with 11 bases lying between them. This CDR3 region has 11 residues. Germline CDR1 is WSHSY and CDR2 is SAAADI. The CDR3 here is CASTDPGGYTF. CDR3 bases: TGCGCCAGCACCGACCCGGGGGGCTACACCTTC.

In DNA, the CDR3 is TGTGCCAGCAGCCAGGAGGACTACCCCAGCTCCTACAATGAGCAGTTCTTC. As protein: CASSQEDYPSSYNEQFF. The V and J genes are TRBV4-2 and TRBJ2-1, with D possibly being TRBD2 (6 bases). The germline V and J ends were trimmed by 3 bases and 0 bases, with 15 bases remaining between them. Germline CDR1 LGHNA, CDR2 YNFKEQ. This CDR3 region has 17 residues.